The count of the clone carrying this T cell receptor beta chain is one. Its matching antigen is unknown. The method was immunoSEQ multiplex PCR; TCRdb's version includes in-frame clones alone and lacks a portion of them. The sample lists some 45,000 clones, 74% occurring once. This sample stems from a study of memory CD4+ T cells and cytomegalovirus serostatus. Study-wide findings and caveats: About 40% of the roughly 160 known CMV-associated TCRbeta sequences appeared in CD4+ memory.

Single viable CD3+CD4+CD8-CD45RO+ cells were sorted as the memory CD4+ T cells. After thawing, CD4+ T cells were positively selected. This TCR was recovered from an adult in good health and CMV-seropositive. Sequenced sample: memory CD4+ T cells from blood.

CDR3 sequence: CASSFSGGRDTGELFF. The CDR3, as DNA: TGTGCCAGCAGCTTCAGCGGGGGGAGGGACACCGGGGAGCTGTTTTTT. V gene TRBV6-6 combines with J gene TRBJ2-2, with TRBD2 matching 9 bases. Per germline, CDR1 MNHNY and CDR2 SVGAGI (reference sequence). The CDR3 totals 16 residues. J was trimmed by 3 bases and V by 6 bases; bases with no gene match: 8.